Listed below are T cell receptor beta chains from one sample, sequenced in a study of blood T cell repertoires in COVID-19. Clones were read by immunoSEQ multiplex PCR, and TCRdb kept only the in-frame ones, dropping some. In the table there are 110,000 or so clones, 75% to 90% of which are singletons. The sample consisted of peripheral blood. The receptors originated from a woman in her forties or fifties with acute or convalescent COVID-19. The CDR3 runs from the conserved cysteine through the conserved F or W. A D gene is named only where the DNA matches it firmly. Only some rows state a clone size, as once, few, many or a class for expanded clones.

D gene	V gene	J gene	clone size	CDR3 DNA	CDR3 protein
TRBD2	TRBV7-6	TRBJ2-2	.	TGTGCCAGCAGCTTATTAACTAGCGGGAGGGCCGGTATCACCGGGGAGCTGTTTTTT	CASSLLTSGRAGITGELFF
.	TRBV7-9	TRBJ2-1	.	TGTGCCAGCAGCAAGCGGGTTAATGAGCAGTTCTTC	CASSKRVNEQFF
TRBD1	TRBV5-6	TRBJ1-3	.	TGTGCCAGCAGCCAAGGGACAGATTTCCTTCACCTCTCTGGAAACACCATATATTTT	CASSQGTDFLHLSGNTIYF
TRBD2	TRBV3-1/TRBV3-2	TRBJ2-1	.	TGTGCCAGCAGCCGCTCTAGCGGGAGGTCAAATGAGCAGTTCTTC	CASSRSSGRSNEQFF
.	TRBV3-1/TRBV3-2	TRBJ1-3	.	TGTGCCAGCAGCCAAGTAACAGGGCCTGGAAACACCATATATTTT	CASSQVTGPGNTIYF
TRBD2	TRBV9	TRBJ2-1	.	TGTGCCAGCAGCGTAGGTAGCGGGTTATCCTACAATGAGCAGTTCTTC	CASSVGSGLSYNEQFF
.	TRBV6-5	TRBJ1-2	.	TGTGCCAGCGGGCCGCAAAGCTATGGCTACACCTTC	CASGPQSYGYTF
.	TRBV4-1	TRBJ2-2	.	TGCGCCAGCAGCCATCTCACCGGGGAGCTGTTTTTT	CASSHLTGELFF
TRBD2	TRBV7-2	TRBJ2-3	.	TGTGCCAGCAGCCCCGGACTAGCGGGAGCCCGGGATACGCAGTATTTT	CASSPGLAGARDTQYF
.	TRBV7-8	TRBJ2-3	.	TGTGCCAGCAGCTTGGAGGGGGGACAGTCAGGTACGCAGTATTTT	CASSLEGGQSGTQYF
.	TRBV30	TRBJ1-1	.	TGTGCCTGGAGAATCGGGGTTAGGACTGAAGCTTTCTTT	CAWRIGVRTEAFF
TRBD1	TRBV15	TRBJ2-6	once	TGTGCGACCGGGGACAGGGTCGTCTCTGGGGCCAACGTCCTGACTTTC	CATGDRVVSGANVLTF
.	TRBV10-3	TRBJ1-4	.	TGTGCCATCAGCCCCGTTGGGGGGGAAAAACTGTTTTTT	CAISPVGGEKLFF
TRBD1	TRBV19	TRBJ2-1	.	TGTGCCAGTAGTATACGGACAGGGAATGGTGAGCAGTTCTTC	CASSIRTGNGEQFF